The sequence of this T cell receptor (beta chain) was determined in a study of OX40 agonist ivuxolimab in advanced cancers. Per the germline V gene, CDR1 is SGDLS and CDR2 is YYNGEE. Trimming took 0 bases from V and 1 from J, leaving 6 bases between them. This CDR3 is built from 14 residues. Assay: immunoSEQ multiplex PCR; the TCRdb copy retains only in-frame clones and omits some. The sample has 65,000 to 85,000 clones, 84% seen once. The receptor's source is an adult with an advanced solid tumor such as melanoma, head and neck, liver or kidney cancer. Sequencing used CD4+ or CD8+ T cells sorted from blood, obtained in a trial of the OX40 agonist ivuxolimab. This chain uses TRBV9 with TRBJ2-3; D call uncertain. CDR3 region: CASSVAERTDTQYF. The DNA of the CDR3 is TGTGCCAGCAGCGTAGCCGAGCGCACAGATACGCAGTATTTT.